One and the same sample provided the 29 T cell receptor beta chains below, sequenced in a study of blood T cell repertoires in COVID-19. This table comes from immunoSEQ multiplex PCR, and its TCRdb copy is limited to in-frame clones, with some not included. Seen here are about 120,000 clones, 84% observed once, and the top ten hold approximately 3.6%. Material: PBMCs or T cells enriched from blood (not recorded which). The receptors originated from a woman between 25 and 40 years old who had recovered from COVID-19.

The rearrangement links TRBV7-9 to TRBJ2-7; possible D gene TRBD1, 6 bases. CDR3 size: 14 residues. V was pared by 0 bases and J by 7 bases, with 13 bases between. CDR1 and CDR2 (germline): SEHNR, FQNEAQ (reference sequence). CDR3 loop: CASSLASTGREQYF. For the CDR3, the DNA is TGTGCCAGCAGCTTAGCGTCGACAGGTAGGGAGCAGTACTTC.

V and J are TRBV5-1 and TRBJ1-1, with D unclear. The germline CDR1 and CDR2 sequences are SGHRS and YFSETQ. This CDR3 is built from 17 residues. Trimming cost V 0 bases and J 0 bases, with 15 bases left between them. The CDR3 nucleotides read TGCGCCAGCAGCTTGGTGTATGGTGGTGCGGTGAACACTGAAGCTTTCTTT. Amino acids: CASSLVYGGAVNTEAFF.

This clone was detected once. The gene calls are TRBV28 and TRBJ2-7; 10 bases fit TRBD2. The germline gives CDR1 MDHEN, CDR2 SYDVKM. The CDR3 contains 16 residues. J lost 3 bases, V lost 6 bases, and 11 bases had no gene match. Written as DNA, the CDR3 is TGTGCCAGCAGACTAGGACTAGCGGACCCCCTCTACGAGCAGTACTTC. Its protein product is CASRLGLADPLYEQYF.

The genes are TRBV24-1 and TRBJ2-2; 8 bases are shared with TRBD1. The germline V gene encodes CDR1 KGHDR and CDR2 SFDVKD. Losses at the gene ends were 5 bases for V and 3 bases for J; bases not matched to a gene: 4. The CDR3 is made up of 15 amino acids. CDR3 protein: CATSVSDRDTGELFF. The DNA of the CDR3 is TGTGCCACCAGTGTCTCGGACAGGGACACCGGGGAGCTGTTTTTT.

CDR3 region: CASSFSVLEGGSYNEQFF. CDR3 DNA: TGTGCCAGCAGCTTTTCCGTGTTGGAGGGAGGGTCCTACAATGAGCAGTTCTTC. The V gene is TRBV5-5, the J gene TRBJ2-1, with 7 positions matching TRBD2. The length of the CDR3 is 18 residues. CDR1 SGHKS and CDR2 YYEKEE come from the germline V gene (reference sequence). V lost 2 bases, J lost 1 base, and 12 bases stayed unmatched.

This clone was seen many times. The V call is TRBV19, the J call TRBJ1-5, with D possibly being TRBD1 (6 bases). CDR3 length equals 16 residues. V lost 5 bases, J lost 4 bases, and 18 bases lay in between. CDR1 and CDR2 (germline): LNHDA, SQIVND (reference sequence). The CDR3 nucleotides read TGTGCCAGTAGTGTCAGGACAGCCTTCGGTAATCAGCCCCAGCATTTT. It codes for CASSVRTAFGNQPQHF.

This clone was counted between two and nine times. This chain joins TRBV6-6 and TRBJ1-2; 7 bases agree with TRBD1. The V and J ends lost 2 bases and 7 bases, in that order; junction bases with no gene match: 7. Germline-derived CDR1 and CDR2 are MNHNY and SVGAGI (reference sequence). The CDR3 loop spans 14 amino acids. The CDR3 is CASSYDRDSAGYTF. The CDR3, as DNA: TGTGCCAGCAGTTACGACAGGGACTCGGCTGGCTACACCTTC.

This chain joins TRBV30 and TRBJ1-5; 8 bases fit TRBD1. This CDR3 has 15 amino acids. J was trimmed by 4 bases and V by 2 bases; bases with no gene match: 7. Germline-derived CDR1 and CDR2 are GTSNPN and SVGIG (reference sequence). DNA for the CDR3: TGTGCCTGGAGTCCAGGGGGCATGGGGAATCAGCCCCAGCATTTT. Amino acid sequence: CAWSPGGMGNQPQHF.

The CDR3 DNA follows: TGTGCCAGCAGTTCGACAGCCTCGTACTACGAGCAGTACTTC. It specifies CASSSTASYYEQYF. The chain employs TRBV6-5 and TRBJ2-7; D is possibly TRBD1 (5 bases). This CDR3 spans 14 amino acids. Trimming removed 4 bases at V and 3 bases at J, with 13 bases between. Germline CDR1 is MNHEY and CDR2 is SVGAGI.

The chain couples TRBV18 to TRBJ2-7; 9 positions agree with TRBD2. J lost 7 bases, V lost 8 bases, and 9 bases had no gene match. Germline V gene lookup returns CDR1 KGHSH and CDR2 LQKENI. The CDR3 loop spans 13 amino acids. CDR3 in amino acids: CASHPAGGGEQYF. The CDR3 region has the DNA TGTGCCAGCCATCCCGCGGGAGGGGGTGAGCAGTACTTC.

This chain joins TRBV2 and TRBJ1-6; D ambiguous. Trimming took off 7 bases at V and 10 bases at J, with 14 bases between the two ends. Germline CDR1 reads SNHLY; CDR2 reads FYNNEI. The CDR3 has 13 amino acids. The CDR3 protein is CASKRVLSSPLHF. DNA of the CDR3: TGTGCCAGCAAACGGGTTCTGAGCTCACCCCTCCACTTT. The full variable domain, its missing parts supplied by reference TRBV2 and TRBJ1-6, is EPEVTQTPSHQVTQMGQEVILRCVPISNHLYFYWYRQILGQKVEFLVSFYNNEISEKSEIFDDQFSVERPDGSNFTLKIRSTKLEDSAMYFCASKRVLSSPLHFGNGTRLTVT.

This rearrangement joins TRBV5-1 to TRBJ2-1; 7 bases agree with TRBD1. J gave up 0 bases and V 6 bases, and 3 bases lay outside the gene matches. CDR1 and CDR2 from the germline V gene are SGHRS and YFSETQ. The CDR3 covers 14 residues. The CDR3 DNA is TGCGCCAGCAAGGGGGCCAGCTCCTACAATGAGCAGTTCTTC. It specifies CASKGASSYNEQFF.

The CDR3 spells CASSFERGSSYEQYF. The DNA for the CDR3 is TGTGCCAGCAGCTTTGAGCGGGGGAGCTCCTACGAGCAGTACTTC. The chain carries TRBV7-2 and TRBJ2-7, with TRBD2 matching over 8 bases. With V trimmed by 3 bases and J by 0 bases, 4 bases remained unmatched. The CDR3 runs to 15 residues. The V gene's germline CDR1 is SGHTA and CDR2 FQGNSA.

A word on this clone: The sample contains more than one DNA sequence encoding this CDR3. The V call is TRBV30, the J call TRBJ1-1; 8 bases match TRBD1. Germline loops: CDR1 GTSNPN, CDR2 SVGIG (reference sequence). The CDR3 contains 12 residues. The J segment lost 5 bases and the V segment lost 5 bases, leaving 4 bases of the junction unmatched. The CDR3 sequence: CAWGTGRTEAFF. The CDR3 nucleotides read TGTGCCTGGGGGACAGGTCGGACTGAAGCTTTCTTT.

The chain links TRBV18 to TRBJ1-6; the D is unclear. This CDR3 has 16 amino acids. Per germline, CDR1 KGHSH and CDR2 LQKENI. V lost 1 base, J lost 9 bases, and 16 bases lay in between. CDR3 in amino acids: CASSPLGGREASPLHF. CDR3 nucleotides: TGTGCCAGCTCACCACTCGGAGGCCGGGAAGCTTCACCCCTCCACTTT. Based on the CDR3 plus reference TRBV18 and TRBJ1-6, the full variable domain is NAGVMQNPRHLVRRRGQEARLRCSPMKGHSHVYWYRQLPEEGLKFMVYLQKENIIDESGMPKERFSAEFPKEGPSILRIQQVVRGDSAAYFCASSPLGGREASPLHFGNGTRLTVT.

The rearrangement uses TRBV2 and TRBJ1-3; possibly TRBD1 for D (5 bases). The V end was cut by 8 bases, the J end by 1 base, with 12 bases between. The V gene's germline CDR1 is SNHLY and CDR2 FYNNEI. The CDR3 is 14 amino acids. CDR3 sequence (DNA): TGTGCCAGCCTAGGTCGGACATCTGGAAACACCATATATTTT. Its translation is CASLGRTSGNTIYF.

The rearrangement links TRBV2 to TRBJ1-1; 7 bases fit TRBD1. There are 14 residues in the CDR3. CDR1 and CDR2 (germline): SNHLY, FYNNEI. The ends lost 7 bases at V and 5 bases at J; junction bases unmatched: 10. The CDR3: CASMYDRAKTEAFF. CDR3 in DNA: TGTGCCAGCATGTACGACAGGGCTAAGACTGAAGCTTTCTTT.

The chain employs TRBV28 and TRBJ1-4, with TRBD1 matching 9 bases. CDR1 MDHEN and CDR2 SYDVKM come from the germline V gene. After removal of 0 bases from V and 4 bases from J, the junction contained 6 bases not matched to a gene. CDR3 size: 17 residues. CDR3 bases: TGTGCCAGCAGTTTATGGGGACAGGGTATGAGTAATGAAAAACTGTTTTTT. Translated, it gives CASSLWGQGMSNEKLFF.

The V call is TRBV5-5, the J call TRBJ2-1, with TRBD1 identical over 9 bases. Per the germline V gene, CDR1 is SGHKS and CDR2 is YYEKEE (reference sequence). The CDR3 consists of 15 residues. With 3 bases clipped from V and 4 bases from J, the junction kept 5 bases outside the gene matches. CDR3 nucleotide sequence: TGTGCCAGCAGCTGGACAGGGGACCTATACAATGAGCAGTTCTTC. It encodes CASSWTGDLYNEQFF. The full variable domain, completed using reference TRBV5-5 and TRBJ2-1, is DAGVTQSPTHLIKTRGQQVTLRCSPISGHKSVSWYQQVLGQGPQFIFQYYEKEERGRGNFPDRFSARQFPNYSSELNVNALLLGDSALYLCASSWTGDLYNEQFFGPGTRLTVL.

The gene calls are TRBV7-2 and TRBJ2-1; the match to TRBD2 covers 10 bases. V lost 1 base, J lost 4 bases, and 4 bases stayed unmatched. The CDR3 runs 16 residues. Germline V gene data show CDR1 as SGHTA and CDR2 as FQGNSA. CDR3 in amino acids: CASSLGTSGIYNEQFF. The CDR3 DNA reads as TGTGCCAGCAGCTTAGGAACTAGCGGGATATACAATGAGCAGTTCTTC. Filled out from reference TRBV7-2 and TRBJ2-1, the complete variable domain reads GAGVSQSPSNKVTEKGKDVELRCDPISGHTALYWYRQSLGQGLEFLIYFQGNSAPDKSGLPSDRFSAERTGGSVSTLTIQRTQQEDSAVYLCASSLGTSGIYNEQFFGPGTRLTVL.

CDR3 sequence: CASSQVGGGPYEQYF. In DNA, the CDR3 is TGTGCCAGCAGCCAAGTCGGAGGGGGCCCCTACGAGCAGTACTTC. The chain couples TRBV4-2 to TRBJ2-7, with D maybe TRBD1 (7 bases). V was cut by 1 base and J by 2 bases, with 12 bases left in between. The CDR3 has 15 amino acids. The V gene's germline CDR1 is LGHNA and CDR2 YNFKEQ.

DNA of the CDR3: TGTGCCAGCTCATCGGGACAGGGTTTTCAGCCCCAGCATTTT. Translating it yields CASSSGQGFQPQHF. The chain links TRBV18 to TRBJ1-5; TRBD1 matches 9 bases. Per the germline V gene, CDR1 is KGHSH and CDR2 is LQKENI. The V gene end was trimmed by 5 bases and the J gene end by 6 bases; junction bases not matched to a gene: 5. The CDR3 covers 14 residues.

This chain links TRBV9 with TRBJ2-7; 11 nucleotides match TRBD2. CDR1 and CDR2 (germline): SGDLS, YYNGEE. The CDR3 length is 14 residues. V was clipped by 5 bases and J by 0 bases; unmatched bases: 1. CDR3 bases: TGTGCCAGCAGTACTAGCGGGAGCTCCTACGAGCAGTACTTC. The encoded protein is CASSTSGSSYEQYF.

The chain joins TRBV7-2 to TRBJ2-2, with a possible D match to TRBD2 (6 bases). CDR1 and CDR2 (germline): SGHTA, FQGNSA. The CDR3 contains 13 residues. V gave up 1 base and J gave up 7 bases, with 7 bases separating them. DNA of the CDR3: TGTGCCAGCAGCTTAGGCGGGAACGGGGAGCTGTTTTTT. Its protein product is CASSLGGNGELFF.

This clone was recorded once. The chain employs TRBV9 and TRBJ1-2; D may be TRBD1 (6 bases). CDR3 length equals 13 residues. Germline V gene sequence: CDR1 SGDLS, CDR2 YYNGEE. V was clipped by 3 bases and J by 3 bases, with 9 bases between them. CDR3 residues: CASSATGYYGYTF. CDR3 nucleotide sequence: TGTGCCAGCAGCGCCACAGGGTACTATGGCTACACCTTC.

This CDR3 reads CASKTGNNEKLFF. DNA for the CDR3: TGTGCCAGCAAGACAGGGAATAATGAAAAACTGTTTTTT. V usage is TRBV4-2 and J usage is TRBJ1-4, with TRBD1 identical over 7 bases. This CDR3 region has 13 residues. The germline gives CDR1 LGHNA, CDR2 YNFKEQ. J gave up 4 bases and V 7 bases, and 3 bases lay outside the gene matches.

The CDR3 here is CASSLRWSTEAFF. In DNA, the CDR3 is TGTGCCAGCAGTTTACGGTGGAGCACTGAAGCTTTCTTT. This rearrangement joins TRBV27 to TRBJ1-1; unclear D gene. The CDR3 consists of 13 residues. CDR1 is MNHEY and CDR2 is SMNVEV in the germline V gene (reference sequence). The V end lost 2 bases, the J end lost 4 bases, and 8 bases lay between the germline ends.

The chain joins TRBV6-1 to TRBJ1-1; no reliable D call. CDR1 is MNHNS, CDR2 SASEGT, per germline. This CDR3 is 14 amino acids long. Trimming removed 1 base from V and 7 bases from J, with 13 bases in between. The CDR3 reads CASSEVVGLFEAFF. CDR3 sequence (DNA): TGTGCCAGCAGTGAAGTCGTAGGACTCTTTGAAGCTTTCTTT.

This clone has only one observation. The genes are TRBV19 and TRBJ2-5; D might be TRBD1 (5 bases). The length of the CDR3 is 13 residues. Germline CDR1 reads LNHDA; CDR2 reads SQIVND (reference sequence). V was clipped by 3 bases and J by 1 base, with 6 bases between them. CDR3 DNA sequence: TGTGCCAGTAGTATTCAGGGCCAAGAGACCCAGTACTTC. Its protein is CASSIQGQETQYF.